The TCR beta chain under discussion was sequenced for a study of radiation and T cells in renal cell carcinoma. Findings and caveats of the study: Pretreatment tumor biopsies were lacking, so baseline clonotypes are unknown. Top tumor clonotypes rose in blood 2 weeks post-radiation, then contracted.

The time point: blood 4 weeks post-SBRT, at nephrectomy. Treatment denoted: 15 Gy SBRT to primary tumor, nephrectomy 4 weeks later. Nephrectomy followed 15 Gy stereotactic body radiation by 4 weeks. Radiation-treated patients gave blood at baseline, week 2 and week 4. Here immunoSEQ multiplex PCR was the method, and the copy in TCRdb shows in-frame clones only, minus some. The sample includes 150,000 or so clones, around 89% of them seen just once. V lost 3 bases, J lost 9 bases, and 17 bases lay in between. Germline V gene sequence: CDR1 ENHRY, CDR2 SYGVKD. The CDR3 runs 14 residues. This clone was detected a few times. Its antigen is not known.

Source: blood, taken from a patient whose treatment included radiotherapy and nephrectomy. The chain joins TRBV10-3 to TRBJ1-1; D is perhaps TRBD1 (6 bases). This clonotype was obtained from a woman between 45 and 65 years old with renal cell carcinoma. The CDR3: CAISDPVGGQQAFF. CDR3 coding DNA: TGTGCCATCAGTGACCCAGTGGGAGGACAGCAAGCTTTCTTT.